This T cell receptor (beta chain) came from a study of CD8 T cell repertoires and HIV-1 epitope variants (TCRdb year 2020). Broadly, across the study: T cells were stimulated in separate culture wells with each of twenty-five peptides representing autologous and known Gag and Nef epitope variants. A CMV, EBV and flu peptide pool, the Ebola AY9 epitope as negative control, and a no-peptide well were included as control conditions. Tested epitopes included three Gag epitope families and Nef HW9 and YT9. T cells were enriched using the EasySep Human T Cell Enrichment Kit and were co-cultured with equal numbers of autologous T cell-negative cells serving as antigen-presenting cells. Cultures were maintained for approximately 9 days in IMDM with gentamicin, and half-media changes adding IL-2, IL-7 and IL-15 were performed on days 3 and 7. An aliquot of 1M T cells was set aside as an uncultured baseline condition, separate from the roughly 80 T cell cultures. Running each culture condition in triplicate, except for one peptide done in duplicate, gave a total of about 75 T cell cultures. Overall study results and their limits: Nine antigen-specific TCR beta clonotypes were identified, of which about six appeared to be cross-reactive for autologous or known escape epitope variants. Roughly 5 clonotypes recognized the Nef KF9 family and one clonotype recognized the HW9 family, while no responses to the TAALDMSHF plasma variant were seen. The assay identified only TCR beta chains and indicated proliferation to antigen, not T cell function or cytokine profile.

To note about this clone: What antigen it recognizes has not been identified. Base qualities are not at hand, and no much larger clone is one base apart.

V is cut by 0 bases and J by 6 bases, and the space between the germline ends is 4 bases. Based on the germline V gene, the CDR1 and CDR2 sequences are SGHDT and YYEEEE. There are 12 amino acids in the CDR3, from cysteine to phenylalanine inclusive. Only the CDR3 part of the read is kept: 36 bases, read in frame from the first base. The immunoSEQ platform was used to sequence TCR beta CDR3 regions at survey depth. The QIAamp DNA micro kit was used to extract genomic DNA from every cultured and uncultured CD8+ T cell population. The paper's data handling went like this. Any sample with under 5,000 productive reads was excluded, and this exclusion removed about 7% of the roughly 80 cultures stimulated with HIV peptides. A MANAFEST web app trimmed sequences to CDR3 and removed nonproductive sequences, CDR3s under 5 amino acids, and those not starting C or ending F/W. Clonotypes were classified as antigen-specific only if expansion was observed in at least 2 of 3 replicates versus the no-peptide control at FDR 0.01, only within one epitope family. A frequency at least fivefold higher than in wells stimulated with peptides from other epitope families was additionally required for specific clonotypes. In TCRdb, the immuneACCESS table is reduced to in-frame sequences with V and J assigned. These tables do not hold every clone; where another copy was compared, an unresolved V gene accounts for under half, and the others remain unexplained. That table supplies the V and J calls and clone size; D and trimming were determined from the DNA. This sample has several thousand clones in its table, and around 66% of those were observed once. Clones ranked in the top ten supply 44% of the sample.

The EasySep Human CD8+ T Cell Enrichment Kit was used on day 10 to isolate CD8+ T cells from every culture. The chain links TRBV5-6 with TRBJ2-1; the D gene is not confidently resolved. Sample: cultured CD8+ T cells derived from PBMCs. The clonotype originates from a male donor with HIV. The CDR3 corresponds to CASSLVSNEQFF. The nucleotide sequence reads as follows: TGTGCCAGCAGCTTGGTATCCAATGAGCAGTTCTTC. Extended through the reference TRBV5-6 and TRBJ2-1 proteins, this CDR3 yields the full variable domain: DAGVTQSPTHLIKTRGQQVTLRCSPKSGHDTVSWYQQALGQGPQFIFQYYEEEERQRGNFPDRFSGHQFPNYSSELNVNALLLGDSALYLCASSLVSNEQFFGPGTRLTVL.